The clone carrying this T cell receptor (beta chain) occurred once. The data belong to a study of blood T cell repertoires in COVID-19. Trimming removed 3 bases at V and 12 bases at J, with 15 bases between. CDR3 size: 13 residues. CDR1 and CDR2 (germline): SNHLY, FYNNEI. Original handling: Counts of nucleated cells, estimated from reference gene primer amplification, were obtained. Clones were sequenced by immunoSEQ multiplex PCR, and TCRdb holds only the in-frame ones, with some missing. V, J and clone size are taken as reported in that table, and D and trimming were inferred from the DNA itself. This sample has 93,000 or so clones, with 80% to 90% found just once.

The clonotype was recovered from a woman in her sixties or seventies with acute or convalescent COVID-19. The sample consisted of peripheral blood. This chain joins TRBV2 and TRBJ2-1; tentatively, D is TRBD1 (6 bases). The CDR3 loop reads CASSDVGAGRQFF. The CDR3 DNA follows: TGTGCCAGCAGTGATGTGGGGGCGGGCAGGCAGTTCTTC.